This record covers a single T cell receptor beta chain. The sample holds many counts of this clonotype. It has no known antigen specificity. No much larger clone is present one base from it, and per-base qualities are unavailable. These data belong to a study of early T cells in non-severe SARS-CoV-2 infection (dated by TCRdb to the early 2020s). Concerning the study at large: Bulk RNA from unsorted whole blood was used for TCR sequencing, so alpha and beta chains could not be paired.

Library preparation was by 5' RACE. Sequenced on a NextSeq 500. The TCR library protocol attached unique molecular identifiers to individual cDNA molecules to correct for sequencing error and PCR bias. TCR alpha and beta chains were both sequenced, and the abundances of alpha and beta sequences in each sample were closely correlated with each other. Processing in the source paper ran as follows. Decombinator V4 was used to annotate TCR sequences for V gene, J gene and CDR3. TCRs were defined as expanded if a significant change between any two time points was detected under a Poisson model with p below 0.0001. TCR abundances were normalised to the total number of TCRs sequenced in each sample and reported as counts per million. MAIT TCRs were defined by TRAV1-2 paired with TRAJ12, TRAJ20 or TRAJ33, and iNKT TCRs by TRAV10 paired with TRAJ18. VDJdb, accessed 1 November 2021, was searched for CMV, EBV and SARS-CoV-2 annotated TCRs, with TCRs annotated for multiple antigens excluded. The public reads were reprocessed in TCRdb via fastp at Q25 and MiXCR, keeping in-frame beta chains. Each entry is one CDR3 protein sequence, shown with its most common DNA and genes. The V and J calls reflect TCRdb's pipeline rather than the authors' work. Present in this sample are some 96,000 distinct CDR3 sequences, around 13% of which were seen just once. Around 2.4% of the sample comes from the top ten.

Inclusive of the bounding cysteine and phenylalanine, the CDR3 is 17 residues long. Just the 51-base CDR3 DNA is kept, in frame starting at base 1. CDR1 and CDR2, per the germline V gene (reference sequence), are MNHNY and SVGAGI. Trimming removed 10 bases from V and 0 bases from J; the gene matches leave 13 bases unexplained. This was a case-control study nested in a cohort of healthcare workers in London, UK, who had nasopharyngeal swab PCR tests and blood samples taken every week. Healthcare workers were recruited during the week of the UK lockdown, between 23 and 31 March 2020, and followed weekly for up to roughly 15 weeks. Paper-wide results and their limitations: Matching against VDJdb was skewed toward anti-spike CD8 responses, likely underestimated virus-specific expansions, and missed private and CD4 specificities.

Sequencing input: whole blood. The rearrangement combines TRBV6-6 with TRBJ2-3; TRBD2 aligns with 10 central bases. This TCR was recovered from an adult who was a healthcare worker with PCR-confirmed SARS-CoV-2 infection or an uninfected control (not recorded which). The DNA reads TGTGCCACCTGTCTAGCGGGGGCCTTTACTAGCACAGATACGCAGTATTTT. Its product reads: CATCLAGAFTSTDTQYF.